This passage covers 10 T cell receptor beta chains from one sample sequenced in a study of blood T cells in healthy people across ages. The second PCR ran roughly 7 to 12 cycles with a sample-barcoded 5' primer and J-beta primers. TCRdb passed the 5' RACE reads through MiXCR, listing each CDR3 protein once. The data show fewer than 2,000,000 distinct CDR3 sequences, with roughly a third seen just once and approximately 10% held by the top ten. Sequencing was performed on blood. The receptors derive from a young woman in good health.

With respect to this clonotype: The junction departs from germline at one end; a sequencing error may be responsible. The chain carries TRBV6-1 and TRBJ2-4; no clear D. The DNA end lines up better with TRBJ2-7; the J call may be wrong. Germline lookup yields CDR1 MNHNS and CDR2 SASEGT. The CDR3 covers 12 residues. This chain's CDR3 is CTSSEIYYEQYF. CDR3 coding DNA: TGTACCAGCAGTGAAATCTACTACGAGCAGTACTTC.

Ten or more counts support this clonotype. The chain recombines TRBV12-3 or TRBV12-4 with TRBJ2-7, with D perhaps assigned TRBD1 or TRBD2 (5 bases each). V lost 8 bases, J lost 0 bases, and 17 bases lay in between. This CDR3 is built from 15 residues. In nucleotides, the CDR3 is TGTGCCAGCGCCCCCGGGGCAGGTAGCTCCTACGAGCAGTACTTC. As protein: CASAPGAGSSYEQYF.

In its sample, this clonotype was seen a few times. The chain recombines TRBV6-1 with TRBJ2-7; D possibly corresponds to TRBD1 (6 bases). The CDR3 has 14 amino acids. The ends were cut back, 6 bases at V and 3 bases at J, with 15 bases in the middle. Germline V gene data show CDR1 as MNHNS and CDR2 as SASEGT. CDR3 sequence reads: CASRETGNDYEQYF. The CDR3 DNA is TGTGCCAGCAGGGAAACAGGGAACGACTACGAGCAGTACTTC.

This clonotype was counted only a few times. V usage is TRBV6-1 and J usage is TRBJ1-1; a weak D match, TRBD1 (5 bases). The V end was cut by 4 bases, the J end by 6 bases, with 12 bases between. The germline V gene has CDR1 MNHNS and CDR2 SASEGT. There are 13 residues in the CDR3. The CDR3 sequence: CASSVGGTAEAFF. The CDR3 nucleotides read TGTGCCAGCAGTGTTGGGGGTACCGCTGAAGCTTTCTTT.

Notes on this clonotype: A read error may produce the germline difference seen at one junction end. The chain combines TRBV28 with TRBJ2-1; TRBD1 matches at 8 bases. This CDR3 is 18 amino acids long. Looked up from germline, CDR1 is MDHEN and CDR2 is SYDVKM. The CDR3 loop is CASSRPGGRTRTYNGQFF. CDR3 sequence (DNA): TGTGCCAGCAGTCGCCCAGGGGGCCGCACTAGAACCTACAATGGGCAGTTCTTC.

This clonotype has more than one count but fewer than ten. The rearrangement links TRBV10-3 to TRBJ2-7; 7 nucleotides align to TRBD1. CDR1 and CDR2 from the germline V gene are ENHRY and SYGVKD. This CDR3 is 13 amino acids long. Losses at the gene ends were 10 bases for V and 3 bases for J; bases not matched to a gene: 9. CDR3 DNA sequence: TGTGCCACCAAGACAGGGCAGGTCTACGAGCAGTACTTC. Encoded protein: CATKTGQVYEQYF.

The rearrangement joins TRBV10-3 to TRBJ1-5, with no clear D. Germline V gives CDR1 ENHRY, CDR2 SYGVKD. The CDR3 totals 13 residues. V dropped 11 bases and J dropped 3 bases, with 14 bases sitting between them. DNA for the CDR3: TGTGCCGTCGGAGGGTCCACCAATCAGCCCCAGCATTTT. This encodes CAVGGSTNQPQHF.

The genes are TRBV7-2 and TRBJ2-3; 14 nucleotides agree with TRBD2. This CDR3 is 15 amino acids long. CDR1 SGHTA and CDR2 FQGNSA come from the germline V gene. CDR3 DNA: TGTGCAAGTCGCCTGGGACTAGCGGGAGCAGATACGCAGTATTTT. The encoded protein is CASRLGLAGADTQYF.

The J gene is TRBJ2-3, the V gene TRBV29-1; perhaps TRBD1 as D (5 bases). This CDR3 region has 13 residues. Germline loops: CDR1 SQVTM, CDR2 ANQGSEA. Between the trimmed V and J ends, which lost 7 bases and 2 bases, there was a span of 13 bases. For the CDR3, the DNA is TGCAGCGGGAACAAGGGGTTCACAGATACGCAGTATTTT. Encoded protein: CSGNKGFTDTQYF.

This clonotype was counted ten times or more. A read error is possible here, since a much larger clone lies one base away. This chain joins TRBV11-2 and TRBJ2-5, with D tentatively TRBD1 (6 bases). This CDR3 comprises 13 residues. Germline V gene sequence: CDR1 SGHAT, CDR2 FQNNGV. Trimming stripped 8 bases from V and 5 bases from J, with 15 bases between. CDR3: CASRRGGGETQYF. CDR3 DNA: TGTGCCAGCCGGCGAGGGGGTGGTGAGACCCAGTACTTC.